One sample yielded the 31 T cell receptor beta chains listed below, sequenced in a study of blood T cell repertoires in COVID-19. TCRdb's copy holds only in-frame clones and misses some; the assay was immunoSEQ multiplex PCR. Among 120,000 to 150,000 clones listed, 87% were seen once. The sequenced sample was peripheral blood. The receptors shown here come from a woman aged 45-65 years with active or convalescent COVID-19.

The V call is TRBV6-2 or TRBV6-3, the J call TRBJ2-7; D gene ambiguous. V shed 2 bases and J shed 6 bases, with 17 bases lying between them. The CDR3 runs to 15 residues. CDR1 is MNHEY, CDR2 SVGEGT, per germline. The CDR3: CASSYLGPPPSEQYF. The CDR3 bases are TGTGCCAGCAGTTACCTCGGTCCCCCGCCGTCCGAGCAGTACTTC.

This clone was counted a single time. The chain links TRBV6-5 to TRBJ2-5; no definite D call. Trimming took 6 bases from V and 5 from J, leaving 16 bases between them. The CDR3 loop spans 14 amino acids. The germline CDR1 and CDR2 sequences are MNHEY and SVGAGI. The CDR3 sequence: CASSRPRKPETQYF. CDR3 DNA: TGTGCCAGCAGCCGACCCAGGAAGCCTGAGACCCAGTACTTC.

This chain uses TRBV29-1 with TRBJ1-1; TRBD1 matches at 7 bases. Germline CDR1 reads SQVTM; CDR2 reads ANQGSEA. V was pared by 7 bases and J by 0 bases, with 11 bases of the junction left unmatched. The CDR3 length is 15 residues. This chain's CDR3 is CSAGTARAMNTEAFF. The CDR3 DNA reads TGCAGCGCCGGGACAGCAAGGGCCATGAACACTGAAGCTTTCTTT.

The chain carries TRBV9 and TRBJ1-1; 7 bases line up with TRBD1. This CDR3 comprises 15 residues. Germline loops: CDR1 SGDLS, CDR2 YYNGEE. Unmatched junction bases numbered 5, after V lost 3 bases and J lost 0 bases. This CDR3 reads CASSARQGMNTEAFF. CDR3 in DNA: TGTGCCAGCAGCGCCCGACAGGGCATGAACACTGAAGCTTTCTTT. The variable domain in full, completed from reference TRBV9 and TRBJ1-1, reads DSGVTQTPKHLITATGQRVTLRCSPRSGDLSVYWYQQSLDQGLQFLIQYYNGEERAKGNILERFSAQQFPDLHSELNLSSLELGDSALYFCASSARQGMNTEAFFGQGTRLTVV.

The rearrangement joins TRBV4-3 to TRBJ1-4; maybe TRBD1 (5 bases). V dropped 0 bases and J dropped 4 bases, with 15 bases sitting between them. Per the germline V gene, CDR1 is LGHNA and CDR2 is YSLEER. CDR3 size: 17 residues. CDR3 nucleotides: TGCGCCAGCAGCCAAGATGGGGCAAACGCCTATAATGAAAAACTGTTTTTT. The encoded protein is CASSQDGANAYNEKLFF.

This clone has just one count. The V call is TRBV29-1, the J call TRBJ2-6; maybe TRBD1 (6 bases). Germline-derived CDR1 and CDR2 are SQVTM and ANQGSEA. This CDR3 is built from 14 residues. Deletions cut 4 bases from V and 1 base from J, with 8 bases between. CDR3 region: CSVVRGSGANVLTF. CDR3 nucleotide sequence: TGCAGCGTTGTCAGGGGTTCTGGGGCCAACGTCCTGACTTTC.

This rearrangement joins TRBV27 to TRBJ2-1; TRBD2 matches at 11 bases. V shed 6 bases and J 3 bases; nucleotides not matched to a gene: 7. Germline loops: CDR1 MNHEY, CDR2 SMNVEV (reference sequence). The CDR3 runs to 16 residues. The CDR3 DNA sequence: TGTGCCAGCAGACACTTTACTAGCGGGGGCTACAATGAGCAGTTCTTC. Protein: CASRHFTSGGYNEQFF.

The rearrangement joins TRBV7-2 to TRBJ1-1, with 9 bases that match TRBD1. The CDR3 has 18 residues. The germline gives CDR1 SGHTA, CDR2 FQGNSA. Trimming at V came to 4 bases and at J to 0 bases, leaving 12 bases not matched to a gene. This CDR3 is CASSSILQGAYMNTEAFF. The CDR3 nucleotides read TGTGCCAGCAGCTCGATACTACAGGGGGCCTATATGAACACTGAAGCTTTCTTT.

The V and J genes are TRBV3-1 (or the pseudogene TRBV3-2) and TRBJ2-2; D perhaps matches TRBD1 (5 bases). Germline-derived CDR1 and CDR2 are LGHDT and YNNKEL (reference sequence). Trimming shortened V by 4 bases and J by 4 bases, and 10 bases separated the two germline ends. The length of the CDR3 is 14 residues. The CDR3 reads CASSRQPGTGELFF. The CDR3 nucleotides are TGTGCCAGCAGCCGACAGCCGGGCACCGGGGAGCTGTTTTTT.

J is TRBJ2-7 and V is TRBV30; no definite D call. CDR1 and CDR2 from the germline V gene are GTSNPN and SVGIG (reference sequence). The CDR3 sequence is 13 residues long. V was trimmed by 1 base and J by 2 bases, leaving 9 bases between them. The chain's CDR3 is CAWSAGSAYEQYF. CDR3 coding DNA: TGTGCCTGGAGTGCGGGTTCTGCCTACGAGCAGTACTTC.

Comments on this clone: Other DNA sequences in the sample encode the same CDR3. The CDR3 loop is CASSLQGMNTEAFF. The CDR3 DNA is TGCGCCAGCAGCTTACAGGGTATGAACACTGAAGCTTTCTTT. This chain uses TRBV5-1 with TRBJ1-1, with D tentatively TRBD1 (6 bases). This CDR3 has 14 residues. Germline CDR1 SGHRS, CDR2 YFSETQ. The V gene lost 2 bases and the J gene lost 0 bases, with 8 bases spanning the gap.

The V call is TRBV7-9, the J call TRBJ2-3; 15 bases line up with TRBD2. This CDR3 region has 16 residues. The V and J ends lost 5 bases and 1 base, in that order; junction bases with no gene match: 1. Germline V gives CDR1 SEHNR, CDR2 FQNEAQ (reference sequence). CDR3 sequence reads: CASSRTSGRGTDTQYF. CDR3 in DNA: TGTGCCAGCAGCCGGACTAGCGGGAGGGGCACAGATACGCAGTATTTT. The full variable domain, its missing parts supplied by reference TRBV7-9 and TRBJ2-3, is DTGVSQNPRHKITKRGQNVTFRCDPISEHNRLYWYRQTLGQGPEFLTYFQNEAQLEKSRLLSDRFSAERPKGSFSTLEIQRTEQGDSAMYLCASSRTSGRGTDTQYFGPGTRLTVL.

The genes are TRBV5-4 and TRBJ2-3; 9 nucleotides align to TRBD2. With 0 bases clipped from V and 2 bases from J, the junction kept 4 bases outside the gene matches. Germline lookup yields CDR1 SGHNT and CDR2 YYREEE (reference sequence). This CDR3 is 16 amino acids long. Here the CDR3 reads CASSLGTSGYTDTQYF. The CDR3 DNA is TGTGCCAGCAGCTTGGGCACTAGCGGGTACACAGATACGCAGTATTTT.

This chain uses TRBV5-8 with TRBJ2-6; no clear D. CDR1 and CDR2 from the germline V gene are SGHTS and YDEGEE. The length of the CDR3 is 14 residues. Trimming shortened V by 2 bases and J by 2 bases, and 5 bases separated the two germline ends. The CDR3 DNA sequence: TGTGCCAGCAGCTTTGAGACTGGGGCCAACGTCCTGACTTTC. It encodes CASSFETGANVLTF.

The DNA of the CDR3 is TGTGCCAGCAGCCGAGGGGCGTCAGCCTCTGAAGCTTTCTTT. Translating gives CASSRGASASEAFF. This chain uses TRBV7-8 with TRBJ1-1, with TRBD1 as a possible D gene (5 bases). Looked up from germline, CDR1 is SGHVS and CDR2 is FQNEAQ. Between the trimmed V and J ends, which lost 5 bases and 6 bases, there was a span of 16 bases. The CDR3 is 14 amino acids.

The chain couples TRBV6-5 to TRBJ2-1; 9 nucleotides line up with TRBD2. Trimming took 5 bases from V and 7 from J; bases not matched to a gene: 9. This CDR3 has 15 amino acids. Germline CDR1 reads MNHEY; CDR2 reads SVGAGI. The CDR3 here is CASSPPLAGRNEQFF. DNA for the CDR3: TGTGCCAGCAGTCCCCCGCTAGCGGGGCGGAATGAGCAGTTCTTC.

Here the CDR3 DNA reads TGTGCCAGTACCCGAGAGGGACAGGGTGGAACCGGGGAGCTGTTTTTT. Protein sequence: CASTREGQGGTGELFF. The chain links TRBV19 to TRBJ2-2; the match to TRBD1 covers 9 bases. CDR3 length equals 16 residues. Germline V CDR1 and CDR2: LNHDA, SQIVND (reference sequence). Trimming removed 7 bases from V and 5 bases from J; junction bases left unmatched: 11.

The V and J genes are TRBV6-5 and TRBJ2-7, with 7 bases matching TRBD2. The CDR3 spans 12 residues. V shed 4 bases, J shed 6 bases, and the junction held 3 bases outside the gene matches. Germline CDR1 MNHEY, CDR2 SVGAGI. The DNA for the CDR3 is TGTGCCAGCAGTTCGGGGGGTATCGAGCAGTACTTC. As protein: CASSSGGIEQYF.

This sequence joins TRBV3-1 (or the pseudogene TRBV3-2) and TRBJ1-1, with 10 bases that match TRBD1. Losses at the gene ends were 4 bases for V and 4 bases for J; bases not matched to a gene: 3. The germline V gene has CDR1 LGHDT and CDR2 YNNKEL (reference sequence). The CDR3 spans 14 residues. CDR3 coding DNA: TGTGCCAGCAGCCCTCGGACAGGGGGCACTGAAGCTTTCTTT. This sequence encodes CASSPRTGGTEAFF.

The chain couples TRBV5-5 to TRBJ1-5, with D tentatively TRBD1 (5 bases). From germline, CDR1 is SGHKS and CDR2 YYEKEE (reference sequence). CDR3 length: 17 amino acids. V was cut by 0 bases and J by 4 bases, with 17 bases left in between. This CDR3 is CASSLALGQGLNQPQHF. CDR3 nucleotide sequence: TGTGCCAGCAGCTTGGCGTTGGGCCAGGGATTAAATCAGCCCCAGCATTTT.

This chain joins TRBV29-1 and TRBJ2-7; 9 nucleotides align to TRBD2. The CDR3 contains 15 residues. The V and J ends lost 0 bases and 0 bases, in that order; junction bases with no gene match: 3. Germline CDR1 and CDR2: SQVTM and ANQGSEA. The CDR3 here is CSVEDSGGSSYEQYF. The CDR3 DNA reads TGCAGCGTTGAAGATAGCGGGGGAAGCTCCTACGAGCAGTACTTC.

V is TRBV18 and J is TRBJ1-2, with 8 bases matching TRBD1. V shed 3 bases, J shed 2 bases, and the junction held 11 bases outside the gene matches. Germline loops: CDR1 KGHSH, CDR2 LQKENI. The CDR3 runs to 17 residues. CDR3 sequence reads: CASSPATGDQGNYGYTF. The CDR3 coding sequence is TGTGCCAGCTCACCTGCGACAGGGGATCAAGGGAACTATGGCTACACCTTC. Full variable domain (outside the CDR3, taken from reference TRBV18 and TRBJ1-2): NAGVMQNPRHLVRRRGQEARLRCSPMKGHSHVYWYRQLPEEGLKFMVYLQKENIIDESGMPKERFSAEFPKEGPSILRIQQVVRGDSAAYFCASSPATGDQGNYGYTFGSGTRLTVV.

The chain carries TRBV4-1 and TRBJ2-5; TRBD2 matches 9 bases. Looked up from germline, CDR1 is MGHRA and CDR2 is YSYEKL. The CDR3 extends over 16 amino acids. With 0 bases clipped from V and 2 bases from J, the junction kept 4 bases outside the gene matches. This CDR3 is CASSQDASGVQETQYF. The CDR3 nucleotides read TGCGCCAGCAGCCAAGATGCTAGCGGGGTACAAGAGACCCAGTACTTC.

The chain carries TRBV5-1 and TRBJ2-1, with D perhaps matching TRBD2 (6 bases). Germline CDR1 and CDR2: SGHRS and YFSETQ. Between the trimmed V and J ends, which lost 1 base and 0 bases, there was a span of 11 bases. The length of the CDR3 is 16 residues. In nucleotides, the CDR3 is TGCGCCAGCAGCTTGTGGTGGGAGGACTCCTACAATGAGCAGTTCTTC. Translated: CASSLWWEDSYNEQFF.

The chain carries TRBV5-1 and TRBJ2-5; D might be TRBD1 (6 bases). CDR1 is SGHRS, CDR2 YFSETQ, per germline. The CDR3 spans 16 residues. V gave up 2 bases and J gave up 4 bases, with 18 bases separating them. CDR3 protein: CASSFPLQGEAETQYF. Written as DNA, the CDR3 is TGCGCCAGCAGCTTCCCGTTACAGGGAGAGGCAGAGACCCAGTACTTC.

The rearrangement joins TRBV18 to TRBJ2-3, with TRBD2 identical over 7 bases. The trim removed 10 bases at V and 7 bases at J, leaving 14 bases unmatched. The CDR3 consists of 14 residues. CDR1 is KGHSH and CDR2 is LQKENI in the germline V gene. The CDR3 protein is CAIQRAGMRYTQYF. CDR3 nucleotide sequence: TGTGCCATTCAGAGAGCGGGGATGCGCTATACGCAGTATTTT.

The chain is built from TRBV18 and TRBJ2-3; TRBD1 matches at 8 bases. CDR1 is KGHSH and CDR2 is LQKENI in the germline V gene. CDR3 length: 14 residues. V trimming: 6 bases; J trimming: 6 bases; junction bases outside the gene matches: 8. The DNA for the CDR3 is TGTGCCAGCTCCTCCGACAGGGGCCGCGATACGCAGTATTTT. Its protein is CASSSDRGRDTQYF.

The chain couples TRBV4-1 to TRBJ2-3; D is unclear. V was cut by 3 bases and J by 0 bases, with 4 bases left in between. The germline V gene has CDR1 MGHRA and CDR2 YSYEKL. The CDR3 extends over 13 amino acids. The DNA of the CDR3 is TGCGCCAGCAGCCATTCAAGCACAGATACGCAGTATTTT. It translates to CASSHSSTDTQYF.

V gene TRBV6-5 combines with J gene TRBJ2-2; 12 nucleotides agree with TRBD1. V lost 10 bases to trimming and J lost 4 bases; unmatched junction nucleotides: 7. The CDR3 length is 15 residues. Germline V lookup: CDR1 MNHEY, CDR2 SVGAGI. The CDR3 DNA is TGTGCCACCAAGGGACAGGGGGCCTTCACCGGGGAGCTGTTTTTT. Translation gives CATKGQGAFTGELFF.

J is TRBJ2-7 and V is TRBV6-2 or TRBV6-3; a weak D match, TRBD1 (5 bases). The CDR3 length is 15 residues. Trimming took off 2 bases at V and 3 bases at J, with 14 bases between the two ends. Looked up from germline, CDR1 is MNHEY and CDR2 is SVGEGT. The CDR3 coding sequence is TGTGCCAGCAGTTACGGGGCAGACCTCATCTACGAGCAGTACTTC. Translating it yields CASSYGADLIYEQYF.

The V and J genes are TRBV7-6 and TRBJ2-5; 9 positions agree with TRBD1. The length of the CDR3 is 16 residues. The ends lost 3 bases at V and 4 bases at J; junction bases unmatched: 9. Germline V gene sequence: CDR1 SGHVS, CDR2 FNYEAQ. CDR3 sequence (DNA): TGTGCCAGCAGCTTGTGGGGGACAGGGAGGGGAGAGACCCAGTACTTC. As protein: CASSLWGTGRGETQYF.